This entry lists 17 T cell receptor beta chains sequenced from one sample in a study of blood T cell repertoires in COVID-19. This table comes from immunoSEQ multiplex PCR, and its TCRdb copy is limited to in-frame clones, with some not included. The data contain 150,000 to 200,000 clones, about 89% of them singletons. The sequencing sample was made of PBMCs or T cells enriched from blood (not recorded which). These receptors originate from a woman between 18 and 29 years old who had recovered from COVID-19.

The V call is TRBV27, the J call TRBJ2-1, with D perhaps matching TRBD2 (5 bases). The V and J ends lost 0 bases and 0 bases respectively, with 9 bases between them. In germline, CDR1 is MNHEY, CDR2 SMNVEV (reference sequence). This CDR3 spans 16 amino acids. As DNA, the CDR3 is TGTGCCAGCAGTTTATCGGTGGGGAGCTCCTACAATGAGCAGTTCTTC. Amino acids: CASSLSVGSSYNEQFF.

The rearrangement uses TRBV9 and TRBJ2-2, with D possibly matching TRBD2 (5 bases). The CDR3 extends over 15 amino acids. Germline assignment: CDR1 SGDLS and CDR2 YYNGEE. The V and J ends lost 0 bases and 4 bases respectively, with 10 bases between them. The CDR3 coding sequence is TGTGCCAGCAGCGTAGGCGCGGGCCCCACCGGGGAGCTGTTTTTT. This sequence encodes CASSVGAGPTGELFF.

The chain couples TRBV3-1 (or the pseudogene TRBV3-2) to TRBJ2-4; perhaps TRBD2 as D (6 bases). This CDR3 is 17 amino acids long. Per germline, CDR1 LGHDT and CDR2 YNNKEL (reference sequence). The V end lost 4 bases, the J end lost 0 bases, and 16 bases lay between the germline ends. The CDR3 DNA reads as TGTGCCAGCAGCCCCCGTTTAGCGGTGGTAGCCAAAAACATTCAGTACTTC. It encodes CASSPRLAVVAKNIQYF.

The chain joins TRBV5-6 to TRBJ2-7; 8 bases are a match to TRBD1. CDR3 length: 16 residues. Germline V lookup: CDR1 SGHDT, CDR2 YYEEEE. V dropped 0 bases and J dropped 5; count of bases not matched to a gene: 10. The CDR3 DNA reads as TGTGCCAGCAGCTTGGATACCGGGACAGGAAGCCACGAGCAGTACTTC. Protein sequence: CASSLDTGTGSHEQYF.

This chain links TRBV7-9 with TRBJ2-7, with a weak D call TRBD1 (6 bases). Deletions cut 1 base from V and 2 bases from J, with 12 bases between. Germline-derived CDR1 and CDR2 are SEHNR and FQNEAQ (reference sequence). This CDR3 spans 15 amino acids. DNA of the CDR3: TGTGCCAGCAGCTTAGGGGGGCAGGAAACCTACGAGCAGTACTTC. This sequence encodes CASSLGGQETYEQYF. Full variable domain (remainder filled in from reference TRBV7-9 and TRBJ2-7): DTGVSQNPRHKITKRGQNVTFRCDPISEHNRLYWYRQTLGQGPEFLTYFQNEAQLEKSRLLSDRFSAERPKGSFSTLEIQRTEQGDSAMYLCASSLGGQETYEQYFGPGTRLTVT.

The chain uses TRBV27 and TRBJ2-7; 10 bases are a match to TRBD1. V shed 3 bases and J 1 base; nucleotides not matched to a gene: 3. CDR1 MNHEY and CDR2 SMNVEV come from the germline V gene (reference sequence). This CDR3 is built from 15 residues. The CDR3 reads CASSFGDRGSYEQYF. The CDR3 DNA reads TGTGCCAGCAGTTTTGGGGACAGGGGTTCCTACGAGCAGTACTTC.

This chain links TRBV9 with TRBJ2-3; a possible D gene is TRBD2 (6 bases). Germline lookup yields CDR1 SGDLS and CDR2 YYNGEE. This CDR3 region has 14 residues. Trimming cost V 2 bases and J 3 bases, with 10 bases left between them. The CDR3 DNA is TGTGCCAGCAGCGTCGGGAGTAGTACAGATACGCAGTATTTT. It codes for CASSVGSSTDTQYF.

The V and J genes are TRBV12-3 or TRBV12-4 and TRBJ2-2; D is undetermined. There are 11 residues in the CDR3. Trimming stripped 6 bases from V and 4 bases from J, with 3 bases between. The CDR3 loop reads CASSRTGELFF. The CDR3 DNA reads as TGTGCCAGCAGCCGCACCGGGGAGCTGTTTTTT.

This chain connects TRBV4-1 to TRBJ1-2; the D is unclear. The CDR3 consists of 13 residues. CDR1 and CDR2 from the germline V gene are MGHRA and YSYEKL. V lost 4 bases, J lost 7 bases, and 13 bases lay in between. CDR3 region: CASSPSTGFGYTF. The CDR3 DNA reads as TGCGCCAGCAGCCCATCGACCGGGTTTGGCTACACCTTC.

About this clone itself: At one of its ends the junction is not consistent with the germline gene, which may arise from a read error. The chain has TRBV10-3 and TRBJ1-6; the match to TRBD1 covers 8 bases. This CDR3 comprises 14 residues. CDR1 and CDR2 from the germline V gene are ENHRY and SYGVKD. The CDR3 DNA follows: TGCGGACAGGGTACAGTCTTGGACAATTCACCCCTCCACTTT. It is translated as CGQGTVLDNSPLHF.

The chain carries TRBV3-1 (or the pseudogene TRBV3-2) and TRBJ2-7; D possibly corresponds to TRBD1 (7 bases). Per the germline V gene, CDR1 is LGHDT and CDR2 is YNNKEL (reference sequence). Trimming stripped 4 bases from V and 5 bases from J, with 15 bases between. The CDR3 is 14 residues long. This chain's CDR3 is CASSLRGRGDEQYF. CDR3 in DNA: TGTGCCAGCAGCCTAAGGGGGCGCGGGGACGAGCAGTACTTC.

The DNA of the CDR3 is TGTGCCAGCAGTTTAGACAGGGTCAATCAGCCCCAGCATTTT. It codes for CASSLDRVNQPQHF. This sequence joins TRBV2 and TRBJ1-5, with 7 nucleotides matching TRBD1. This CDR3 has 14 amino acids. Germline CDR1 SNHLY, CDR2 FYNNEI. V dropped 5 bases and J dropped 3; count of bases not matched to a gene: 4.

The chain couples TRBV28 to TRBJ2-5; D remains unclear. CDR3 length: 15 residues. CDR1 MDHEN and CDR2 SYDVKM come from the germline V gene. Trimming shortened V by 3 bases and J by 5 bases, and 16 bases separated the two germline ends. In DNA form, the CDR3 reads TGTGCCAGCAGTTTTAGCCAGACCACCCAGGAGACCCAGTACTTC. It codes for CASSFSQTTQETQYF.

CDR3 sequence reads: CASSALPGVAGNNEQFF. The CDR3 region has the DNA TGTGCCAGCAGCGCTCTCCCCGGGGTAGCGGGAAATAATGAGCAGTTCTTC. The J gene is TRBJ2-1, the V gene TRBV9, with 8 bases fitting TRBD2. This CDR3 contains 17 residues. Germline trimming cut 3 bases from V and 7 bases from J; bases unmatched to any gene: 15. CDR1 is SGDLS and CDR2 is YYNGEE in the germline V gene.

This chain joins TRBV7-6 and TRBJ2-3; the match to TRBD2 covers 14 bases. This CDR3 comprises 19 residues. With V trimmed by 5 bases and J by 1 base, 11 bases remained unmatched. Per germline, CDR1 SGHVS and CDR2 FNYEAQ. The CDR3 region has the DNA TGTGCCAGCAGCCAGACTAGCGGGAGGGCGAGTTTCGGCACAGATACGCAGTATTTT. Translation gives CASSQTSGRASFGTDTQYF.

This CDR3 is CSASLGYTF. Here the CDR3 DNA reads TGCAGTGCTAGTCTTGGCTACACCTTC. The chain employs TRBV20-1 and TRBJ1-2; D unclear. This CDR3 is 9 amino acids long. Germline assignment: CDR1 DFQATT and CDR2 SNEGSKA (reference sequence). V shed 3 bases and J shed 7 bases, with 3 bases lying between them.

The table lists this clone with a count of one. The V gene is TRBV14, the J gene TRBJ1-6; 8 nucleotides agree with TRBD1. Per the germline V gene, CDR1 is SGHDN and CDR2 is FVKESK. V lost 4 bases to trimming and J lost 6 bases; unmatched junction nucleotides: 2. The CDR3 extends over 14 amino acids. In nucleotides, the CDR3 is TGTGCCAGCAGCCTTGGACAGGGTAATTCACCCCTCCACTTT. Its translation: CASSLGQGNSPLHF.